This T cell receptor (beta chain) was profiled in a study of shared clonotypes between healthy human individuals. TCRdb's table, derived via immunoSEQ multiplex PCR, lists solely in-frame clones and lacks some. The sample lists 1 million to 1.2 million clones, around 77% occurring once. The germline V and J ends were trimmed by 4 bases and 1 base, with 6 bases remaining between them. The CDR3 extends over 13 amino acids. Germline assignment: CDR1 SGHDT and CDR2 YYEEEE. The chain is built from TRBV5-6 and TRBJ1-3; D unclear. Sequenced input: memory CD4+ T cells from PBMCs. Subset indicated: CD45RA-negative fraction. The clonotype was recovered from a man aged 18 to 29 in good health. Some clones in this sample may be carry-over from other donors' samples. As DNA, the CDR3 is TGTGCCAGCAGCCCTTATTCTGGAAACACCATATATTTT. Amino acid sequence: CASSPYSGNTIYF.